These 11 T cell receptor beta chains were sequenced from one sample in a study of T cell repertoires in cytomegalovirus infection. TCRdb called the reads again in MiXCR, with one record for every CDR3 protein. The table includes fewer than 850,000 distinct CDR3 sequences, almost 30% detected once. Their specific antigens are unknown. The input for sequencing was cultured CD8+ T cells from PBMCs, taken from culture after CMV antigen stimulation. The receptors were sampled from a human donor in good health (CMV status not recorded). Some clones in this sample may be carry-over from other donors' samples.

The V and J genes are TRBV7-9 and TRBJ2-3; 10 bases match TRBD2. The CDR3 loop spans 16 amino acids. Trimming cost V 0 bases and J 2 bases; bases outside gene matches: 2. The germline V gene encodes CDR1 SEHNR and CDR2 FQNEAQ (reference sequence). CDR3 residues: CASSLASGGITDTQYF. CDR3 nucleotide sequence: TGTGCCAGCAGCTTAGCTAGCGGGGGGATCACAGATACGCAGTATTTT.

This clonotype showed up many times. In nucleotides, the CDR3 is TGTGCCAGCAGCATCGGACTCGTATACAATGAGCAGTTCTTC. Its translation is CASSIGLVYNEQFF. The V gene is TRBV7-8, the J gene TRBJ2-1; a possible D gene is TRBD2 (5 bases). V was clipped by 5 bases and J by 4 bases, with 12 bases between them. Per germline, CDR1 SGHVS and CDR2 FQNEAQ. The CDR3 spans 14 residues.

This clonotype appeared a few times. The rearrangement joins TRBV5-6 to TRBJ1-6; D not certain. V lost 2 bases and J 6 bases, leaving 9 bases between the germline ends. Germline loops: CDR1 SGHDT, CDR2 YYEEEE. The CDR3 extends over 14 amino acids. The CDR3 loop is CASSFGRPNSPLHF. The CDR3 coding sequence is TGTGCCAGCAGCTTTGGTCGGCCTAATTCACCCCTCCACTTT.

This clonotype was counted between two and nine times. This chain links TRBV6-1 with TRBJ1-2; D uncertain. The CDR3 spans 15 residues. Trimming took 6 bases from V and 5 from J, leaving 19 bases between them. Germline V CDR1 and CDR2: MNHNS, SASEGT. The chain's CDR3 is CASSGVEWALYGYTF. In DNA form, the CDR3 reads TGTGCCAGCAGCGGGGTTGAGTGGGCGCTGTATGGCTACACCTTC.

This chain links TRBV6-2 or TRBV6-3 with TRBJ1-1; maybe TRBD1 (6 bases). The CDR3 is 13 amino acids. Germline CDR1 MNHEY, CDR2 SVGEGT. V lost 7 bases and J 1 base, leaving 10 bases between the germline ends. CDR3 in amino acids: CASTVTGNTEAFF. In nucleotides, the CDR3 is TGTGCCAGCACCGTGACAGGGAACACTGAAGCTTTCTTT.

The chain combines TRBV29-1 with TRBJ2-7; the match to TRBD2 covers 9 bases. This CDR3 spans 14 amino acids. Per germline, CDR1 SQVTM and CDR2 ANQGSEA. With 3 bases clipped from V and 1 base from J, the junction kept 4 bases outside the gene matches. CDR3 in amino acids: CSVESSGGSYEQYF. The DNA for the CDR3 is TGCAGCGTTGAGAGTAGCGGGGGATCCTACGAGCAGTACTTC.

About this clonotype: A junction end diverges from the germline sequence, so it may reflect a read error. The chain couples TRBV7-6 to TRBJ1-6, with D perhaps TRBD1 (6 bases). The CDR3 sequence is 16 residues long. Germline V lookup: CDR1 SGHVS, CDR2 FNYEAQ. Here the CDR3 reads CASSSGTQRINSPLHF. CDR3 coding DNA: TGTGCTAGCAGCTCCGGGACACAACGAATTAATTCACCCCTCCACTTT.

V usage is TRBV20-1 and J usage is TRBJ2-7; 8 bases map to TRBD1. Per germline, CDR1 DFQATT and CDR2 SNEGSKA (reference sequence). This CDR3 has 12 amino acids. With 2 bases clipped from V and 7 bases from J, the junction kept 4 bases outside the gene matches. The chain's CDR3 is CSARQGAGEQYV. CDR3 DNA: TGCAGTGCTAGACAGGGGGCAGGAGAGCAGTACGTC.

This clonotype was seen a few times. The chain links TRBV7-2 to TRBJ2-1, with 8 bases lining up with TRBD2. The V gene end was trimmed by 5 bases and the J gene end by 9 bases; junction bases not matched to a gene: 12. Germline lookup yields CDR1 SGHTA and CDR2 FQGNSA. The CDR3 length is 15 residues. The CDR3 sequence is CASSAPQRGMTEQFF. CDR3 nucleotides: TGTGCCAGCAGCGCCCCCCAGCGGGGGATGACTGAGCAGTTCTTC. Complete variable domain (other parts from reference TRBV7-2 and TRBJ2-1): GAGVSQSPSNKVTEKGKDVELRCDPISGHTALYWYRQSLGQGLEFLIYFQGNSAPDKSGLPSDRFSAERTGGSVSTLTIQRTQQEDSAVYLCASSAPQRGMTEQFFGPGTRLTVL.

This clonotype was counted a few times. The chain has TRBV7-9 and TRBJ1-1; D remains ambiguous. The germline V gene has CDR1 SEHNR and CDR2 FQNEAQ (reference sequence). V lost 4 bases, J lost 4 bases, and 16 bases lay in between. The CDR3 has 15 residues. In DNA form, the CDR3 reads TGTGCCAGCAGCTCCCGCTCGGTCCGGAGCACTGAAGCTTTCTTT. Translation gives CASSSRSVRSTEAFF.

This clonotype was counted many times. V gene TRBV27 combines with J gene TRBJ1-1; D is uncertain. The CDR3 loop spans 14 amino acids. CDR1 MNHEY and CDR2 SMNVEV come from the germline V gene (reference sequence). Between the trimmed V and J ends, which lost 3 bases and 4 bases, there was a span of 12 bases. CDR3 sequence reads: CASSFQAAATEAFF. The CDR3 DNA is TGTGCCAGCAGTTTTCAGGCCGCAGCCACTGAAGCTTTCTTT.